The present entry profiles one T cell receptor (beta chain) with its context. Its antigen remains unknown. As the CDR3 is not closed by the conserved phenylalanine or tryptophan, this likely results from a read error. The DNA is omitted, as the CDR3 cannot be located on it reliably, and the CDR3 follows TCRdb's listing. This library used around 400 ng RNA and molecular barcoded adaptors spanning alpha/delta and beta/gamma chains. TCRdb passed the reads through MiXCR, listing each CDR3 protein once. The sample includes roughly 130,000 distinct CDR3 sequences, roughly 13% seen only once; the top ten take approximately 9.9%. The data are from a study of read filtering for tumor transcriptome and immune sequencing. Across the study: DNase treatment preceded whole-transcriptome library preparation.

Overall study results and limits: Dropping single-read clonotypes raised IR-seq and RNA-seq shared-clonotype correlation. The sorted CD138-negative fraction was a mixed bone marrow immune population, not purified T cells.

Input material: a population of CD138-negative cells sorted from bone marrow. The source is a donor over 35 with multiple myeloma.

The CDR3 here is CASSTRGSPYNEQLC. The V call is TRBV11-2, the J call TRBJ2-1. Germline CDR1 is SGHAT and CDR2 is FQNNGV. The length of the CDR3 is 15 amino acids, counting both ends.